The rows below give T cell receptor beta chains drawn from one sample of a study of Ad26.COV2.S vaccination and SARS-CoV-2 variants. Clones were sequenced by immunoSEQ multiplex PCR, and TCRdb holds only the in-frame ones, with some missing. The top ten clones hold 9.5% to 12% of a sample with 300,000 to 350,000 clones, less than 90% of them seen once. Sequencing used peripheral blood, obtained in a trial of Ad26.COV2.S vaccine versus placebo. These receptors all stem from a person aged 18-65 years who received the Ad26.COV2.S COVID-19 vaccine or a placebo. The CDR3 runs from the conserved cysteine through the conserved F or W. D genes are given only for firm matches. Only some rows state a clone size, as once, few, many or a class for expanded clones.

-,-,TRBJ2-3,TRBV11-2,TGTGCCAGCAGCTTAGCCCATGTATTAGCACAAAAGTCAGATACGCAGTATTTT,CASSLAHVLAQKSDTQYF
TRBD1,-,TRBJ1-4,TRBV19,TGTGCCAGTAGTATACGCGACAGGGGTGGTGAAAAACTGTTTTTT,CASSIRDRGGEKLFF
TRBD2,-,TRBJ2-1,TRBV27,TGTGCCAGCAGAGATAGCGGGCCCTACAATGAGCAGTTCTTC,CASRDSGPYNEQFF
-,few,TRBJ2-7,TRBV4-1,TGCGCCAGCAGCCAAGAATGGCAGGGTTGGTACGAGCAGTACTTC,CASSQEWQGWYEQYF
TRBD1,-,TRBJ1-5,TRBV7-2,TGTGCCAGCAGTTTGGGACAGGGGTTTGGCAATCAGCCCCAGCATTTT,CASSLGQGFGNQPQHF
-,-,TRBJ1-6,TRBV28,TGTGCCAGCAGTTTCATGAGGGCGGGCGGGGATTCACCCCTCCACTTT,CASSFMRAGGDSPLHF
-,-,TRBJ1-1,TRBV7-9,TGTGCCAGCAGCCCGACCCAGGGGTCCACTGAAGCTTTCTTT,CASSPTQGSTEAFF
-,-,TRBJ1-1,TRBV5-4,TGTGCCAGCAGGCCTACCGGGCCGCGGACTGAAGCTTTCTTT,CASRPTGPRTEAFF
-,few,TRBJ1-1,TRBV7-2,TGTGCCAAGCGCGAAGGCCCAGAACCTGCCGTCTTT,CAKREGPEPAVF
-,-,TRBJ1-5,TRBV28,TGTGCCAGCACCCCAGAGGGCCTGGATCAGCCCCAGCATTTT,CASTPEGLDQPQHF
TRBD1,-,TRBJ2-7,TRBV7-9,TGTGCCAGCGACCGGACAGGGGGTTCCTACGAGCAGTACTTC,CASDRTGGSYEQYF
TRBD2,-,TRBJ2-1,TRBV5-1,TGCGCCAGCAGCTTGGAGCCGGGAGGGCCCCATGAGCAGTTCTTC,CASSLEPGGPHEQFF
-,few,TRBJ1-5,TRBV4-1,TGCGCCAGCAGCCAAGATCAGGGCAGCAATCAGCCCCAGCATTTT,CASSQDQGSNQPQHF
-,-,TRBJ2-1,TRBV24-1,TGTGCCACCAGTGCAGACTACGATGAGCAGTTCTTC,CATSADYDEQFF
TRBD2,-,TRBJ2-1,TRBV11-2,TGTGCCAGCAGCTTAGATATGGGGGAGGGGAGTTACAATGAGCAGTTCTTC,CASSLDMGEGSYNEQFF
TRBD2,once,TRBJ2-2,TRBV9,TGTGCCTCTCGTCCGGGGCTAGCGGGAGTCACCGGGGAGCTGTTTTTT,CASRPGLAGVTGELFF
TRBD2,-,TRBJ2-3,TRBV7-2,TGTGCCAGCAGCTGGCCGGGACTAGCGGGGGCGGAGGGAGATACGCAGTATTTT,CASSWPGLAGAEGDTQYF
-,-,TRBJ1-4,TRBV28,TGTGCCAGCAGTTTGAGACAAAACTCTGAAAAACTGTTTTTT,CASSLRQNSEKLFF
-,once,TRBJ2-1,TRBV7-3,TGTGCCAGCAGGGGCGATGTGGGAACGAATGAGCAGTTCTTC,CASRGDVGTNEQFF
TRBD2,once,TRBJ2-7,TRBV6-5,TGTGCCAGCCTAGGACTAGCTCCCTACGAGCAGTACTTC,CASLGLAPYEQYF
-,-,TRBJ2-3,TRBV9,TGTGCCAGCAGCGTAGAGGGTTTATGGGCCAGCACAGATACGCAGTATTTT,CASSVEGLWASTDTQYF
-,-,TRBJ1-6,TRBV6-5,TGTGCCAGCAGTTTCCTGACAGACTATAATTCACCCCTCCACTTT,CASSFLTDYNSPLHF
-,few,TRBJ1-4,TRBV3-1/TRBV3-2,TGTGCCAGCAGCCAAGTACTGGGGTCCAACGAAAAACTGTTTTTT,CASSQVLGSNEKLFF
TRBD1,-,TRBJ1-1,TRBV7-2,TGTGCCAGCAGCTCGGCCGACAGGGTGAACACTGAAGCTTTCTTT,CASSSADRVNTEAFF
TRBD2,few,TRBJ2-1,TRBV5-1,TGCGCCAGCAGCTTGGCCAGACTAGCGGGAGGAAATCAGTTCTTC,CASSLARLAGGNQFF
TRBD1,-,TRBJ1-1,TRBV5-4,TGTGCCAGCACCCTCGGGACAGGGGCTTTGAACACTGAAGCTTTCTTT,CASTLGTGALNTEAFF
TRBD1,-,TRBJ2-2,TRBV13,TGTGCCAGCAGCCCAGGGACAGGGCCTTCCGGGGAGCTGTTTTTT,CASSPGTGPSGELFF
TRBD2,once,TRBJ2-2,TRBV2,TGTGCCAGCAGCGGACTAGCGGGAACCGGGGAGCTGTTTTTT,CASSGLAGTGELFF
-,-,TRBJ1-1,TRBV19,TGTGCCAGTAGTATCTCAGGGAACACTGAAGCTTTCTTT,CASSISGNTEAFF
-,-,TRBJ2-5,TRBV29-1,TGCAGCGTTGACCGGACAAGGCAAGAGACCCAGTACTTC,CSVDRTRQETQYF
TRBD2,once,TRBJ2-1,TRBV3-1/TRBV3-2,TGTGCCAGCAGCCAAGACCCAGCGGGGGGCTACAATGAGCAGTTCTTC,CASSQDPAGGYNEQFF
TRBD2,-,TRBJ2-2,TRBV3-1/TRBV3-2,TGTGCCAGCAGCCAAGATTGGTCAGCGGGATTATGCGGGAGGTCAAACACCGGGGAGCTGTTTTTT,CASSQDWSAGLCGRSNTGELFF
-,-,TRBJ2-1,TRBV11-2,TGTGCCAGCAGCTTAGGTCTTTTTCTTGAGCAGTTCTTC,CASSLGLFLEQFF
TRBD1,once,TRBJ2-2,TRBV28,TGTGCCAGCAGTTCCCCCCCGGGACAGGGGGCTGGCACCGGGGAGCTGTTTTTT,CASSSPPGQGAGTGELFF
-,-,TRBJ2-7,TRBV6-5,TGTGCCAGCAGACGCGAGGTCGGCTCCTCCTACGAGCAGTACTTC,CASRREVGSSYEQYF
-,-,TRBJ1-2,TRBV28,TGTGCCAGCAGTTTAAGTACCCAGGGTGGCTACACCTTC,CASSLSTQGGYTF
-,once,TRBJ1-1,TRBV18,TGTGCCAGCTCACCACCTGGGAGGGGGGGGACTGAAGCTTTCTTT,CASSPPGRGGTEAFF
-,-,TRBJ1-2,TRBV7-2,TGTGCCAGCAGCATCACAGGAGCTAACTATGGCTACACCTTC,CASSITGANYGYTF
-,-,TRBJ2-1,TRBV13,TGTGCCAGCAGCGGGACCCCGAGGGGTAGGGATGAGCAGTTCTTC,CASSGTPRGRDEQFF
-,-,TRBJ1-4,TRBV5-1,TGCGCCAGCAGCTTGGGTCGAGAAAAACTGTTTTTT,CASSLGREKLFF
-,few,TRBJ2-7,TRBV5-4,TGTGCCAGCAGCTTGGAAGCGGACTACGAGCAGTACTTC,CASSLEADYEQYF